These 3 T cell receptor beta chains originate from one sample sequenced in a study of shared clonotypes between healthy human individuals. Assay: immunoSEQ multiplex PCR; the TCRdb copy retains only in-frame clones and omits some. This repertoire shows some 1,600,000 clones, 95% to 99% found once; its top ten account for approximately 0.45%. Material for sequencing was naive CD4+ T cells sorted from blood. Subset of the sample: CD45RA+ positively selected. All receptors come from a young man in good health.

The rearrangement joins TRBV7-2 to TRBJ2-4; TRBD1 agrees at 8 bases. The CDR3 totals 14 residues. CDR1 and CDR2 from the germline V gene are SGHTA and FQGNSA. Trimming removed 3 bases from V and 5 bases from J; junction bases left unmatched: 3. The CDR3 protein is CASSFRGRQNIQYF. The DNA of the CDR3 is TGTGCCAGCAGCTTCAGGGGGCGACAAAACATTCAGTACTTC.

The chain links TRBV10-1 to TRBJ2-2; 7 positions match TRBD1. The trim removed 7 bases at V and 0 bases at J, leaving 8 bases unmatched. The CDR3 sequence is 16 residues long. Per the germline V gene, CDR1 is WNHNN and CDR2 is SYGVQD (reference sequence). CDR3 sequence (DNA): TGCGCCAGCAACGAAGGGGACAGAACGAACACCGGGGAGCTGTTTTTT. Encoded protein: CASNEGDRTNTGELFF.

The chain links TRBV7-2 to TRBJ2-3; TRBD2 aligns across 8 bases. CDR3 size: 14 residues. V shed 5 bases, J shed 4 bases, and the junction held 5 bases outside the gene matches. CDR1 and CDR2 (germline): SGHTA, FQGNSA. Here the CDR3 reads CASSLGRVPDTQYF. CDR3 DNA: TGTGCCAGCAGCCTCGGGAGGGTTCCAGATACGCAGTATTTT.